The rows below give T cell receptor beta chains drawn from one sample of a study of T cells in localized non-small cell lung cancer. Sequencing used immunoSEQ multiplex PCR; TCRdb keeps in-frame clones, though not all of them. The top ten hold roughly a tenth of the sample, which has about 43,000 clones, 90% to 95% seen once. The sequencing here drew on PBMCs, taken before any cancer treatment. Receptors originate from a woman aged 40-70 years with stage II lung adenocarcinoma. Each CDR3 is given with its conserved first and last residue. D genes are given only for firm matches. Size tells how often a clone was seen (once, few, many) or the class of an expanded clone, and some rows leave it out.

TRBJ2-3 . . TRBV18 CASSPGGTDTQYF TGTGCCAGCTCACCCGGTGGGACAGATACGCAGTATTTT
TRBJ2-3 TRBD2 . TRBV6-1 CASSVIAGGDDTQYF TGTGCCAGCAGTGTAATTGCGGGAGGTGATGATACGCAGTATTTT
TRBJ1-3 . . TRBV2 CASNQGYSGNTIYF TGTGCCAGCAATCAGGGGTATTCAGGAAACACCATATATTTT
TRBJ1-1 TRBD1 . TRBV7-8 CASSPRQGRNTEAFF TGTGCCAGCAGCCCACGACAGGGGCGGAACACTGAAGCTTTCTTT
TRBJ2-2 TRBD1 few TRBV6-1 CASSQGALTGELFF TGTGCCAGCAGCCAGGGGGCCCTTACCGGGGAGCTGTTTTTT
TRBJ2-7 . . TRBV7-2 CASSPRGGSSYEQYF TGTGCCAGCAGCCCTCGCGGAGGGTCGTCCTACGAGCAGTACTTC
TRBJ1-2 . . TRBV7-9 CASSYQQANYGYTF TGTGCCAGCAGCTACCAACAGGCGAACTATGGCTACACCTTC
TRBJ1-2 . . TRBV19 CASSMSELGDYGYTF TGTGCCAGTAGTATGAGCGAATTGGGGGACTATGGCTACACCTTC
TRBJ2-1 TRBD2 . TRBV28 CASTSGGRIDSYNEQFF TGTGCCAGCACGTCGGGAGGGCGGATTGACTCCTATAATGAGCAGTTCTTC
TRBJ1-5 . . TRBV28 CASLTGDQPQHF TGTGCCAGCTTGACCGGGGATCAGCCCCAGCATTTT
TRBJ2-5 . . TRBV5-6 CASSFRVSTGETQYF TGTGCCAGCAGCTTCCGGGTTTCCACGGGGGAGACCCAGTACTTC
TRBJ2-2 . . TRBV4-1 CASSQDRGRNTGELFF TGCGCCAGCAGCCAAGATAGGGGTCGGAACACCGGGGAGCTGTTTTTT
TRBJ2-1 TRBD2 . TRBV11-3 CASSFGTSGNEQFF TGTGCCAGCAGCTTCGGGACTAGTGGAAATGAGCAGTTCTTC
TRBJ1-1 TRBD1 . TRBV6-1 CASSEDWQGGTEAFF TGTGCCAGCAGTGAGGACTGGCAGGGGGGCACTGAAGCTTTCTTT
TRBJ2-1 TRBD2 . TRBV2 CASSEKEGTSDNEQFF TGTGCCAGCAGTGAAAAGGAAGGGACTAGTGACAATGAGCAGTTCTTC
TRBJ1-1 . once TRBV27 CASSLAIGRTEAFF TGTGCCAGCAGTTTGGCCATCGGCCGGACTGAAGCTTTCTTT
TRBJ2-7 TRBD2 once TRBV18 CASSPTSGTLRGYEQYF TGTGCCAGCTCCCCAACTAGCGGAACCTTGAGGGGCTACGAGCAGTACTTC
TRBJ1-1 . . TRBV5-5 CASRKGDLRAGAFF TGTGCCAGCAGGAAGGGCGACCTCCGGGCGGGGGCTTTCTTT
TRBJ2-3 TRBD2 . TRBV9 CASSVDAGGLNTQYF TGTGCCAGCAGCGTAGATGCGGGGGGGCTGAATACGCAGTATTTT
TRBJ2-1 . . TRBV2 CASQTARHEQFF TGTGCCAGCCAGACAGCAAGGCATGAGCAGTTCTTC
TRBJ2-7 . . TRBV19 CASRGAGDNYEQYF TGTGCCAGTAGGGGGGCGGGAGACAACTACGAGCAGTACTTC
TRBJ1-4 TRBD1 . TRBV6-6 CASSYSGGATLFF TGTGCCAGCAGTTACTCAGGGGGCGCGACTTTGTTTTTT
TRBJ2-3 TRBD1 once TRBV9 CASEQGGTDTQYF TGTGCCAGCGAACAGGGGGGCACAGATACGCAGTATTTT
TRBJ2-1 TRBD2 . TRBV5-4 CASSLAFSSGVYNEQFF TGTGCCAGCAGCTTGGCTTTCTCTAGCGGGGTGTACAATGAGCAGTTCTTC
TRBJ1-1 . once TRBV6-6 CASSPQMNTEAFF TGTGCCAGCAGTCCACAGATGAACACTGAAGCTTTCTTT
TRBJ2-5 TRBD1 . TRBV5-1 CASSPSGGQETQYF TGCGCCAGCAGCCCCTCAGGGGGCCAAGAGACCCAGTACTTC
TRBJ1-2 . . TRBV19 CASSPLMGRGYTF TGTGCCAGTAGTCCCCTGATGGGACGAGGCTACACCTTC
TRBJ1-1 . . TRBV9 CASSPGSTEAFF TGTGCCAGCAGCCCCGGAAGTACTGAAGCTTTCTTT
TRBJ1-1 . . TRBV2 CASRFPNTEAFF TGTGCCAGCAGGTTCCCGAACACTGAAGCTTTCTTT
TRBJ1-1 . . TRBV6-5 CASSFRNTEAFF TGTGCCAGCAGTTTCAGGAACACTGAAGCTTTCTTT
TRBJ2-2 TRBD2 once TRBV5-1 CASSLDRGGNTGELFF TGCGCCAGCAGCCTCGACCGCGGGGGGAACACCGGGGAGCTGTTTTTT
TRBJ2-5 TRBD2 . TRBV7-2 CASSSTGTSGETQYF TGTGCCAGCAGCTCGACCGGGACTAGCGGGGAGACCCAGTACTTC
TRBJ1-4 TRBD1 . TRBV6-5 CASSYMRDRNEKLFF TGTGCCAGCAGTTACATGCGGGACAGGAATGAAAAACTGTTTTTT
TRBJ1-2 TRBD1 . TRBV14 CASTEGAGNDGYTF TGTGCCAGCACCGAGGGGGCAGGGAACGATGGCTACACCTTC
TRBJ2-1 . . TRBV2 CASSEATKSSYNEQFF TGTGCCAGCAGTGAAGCCACGAAATCCTCCTACAATGAGCAGTTCTTC
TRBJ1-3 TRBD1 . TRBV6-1 CATTLTGTGNTIYF TGTGCCACTACCCTGACAGGGACTGGAAACACCATATATTTT
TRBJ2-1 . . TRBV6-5 CASRVGGGVVNEQFF TGTGCCAGCAGGGTGGGAGGGGGGGTTGTCAATGAGCAGTTCTTC
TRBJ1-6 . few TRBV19 CASSFVLQGLANSPLHF TGTGCCAGTAGTTTTGTACTTCAGGGTTTGGCAAATTCACCCCTCCACTTT
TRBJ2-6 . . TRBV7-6 CASSLEGLSGANVLTF TGTGCCAGCAGCTTAGAGGGGCTCTCTGGGGCCAACGTCCTGACTTTC
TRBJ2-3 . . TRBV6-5 CASGTQGQKDTQYF TGTGCCAGCGGAACACAGGGTCAGAAGGATACGCAGTATTTT